This T cell receptor (beta chain) was retrieved from a study of T cells in Graves' hyperthyroidism and ophthalmopathy. Disease duration was under 3 months in the ophthalmopathy patients, who also had a Clinical Activity Score of at least 3 and a NOSPECS grade of at least 4. This clonotype was observed at least ten times. V shed 3 bases and J 4 bases; nucleotides not matched to a gene: 2. The CDR3 is made up of 13 amino acids. TCR beta CDR3 regions were amplified from RNA transcripts. RT-PCR in the first round (using the HTBI primer set) targeted the TCR CDR3. MiXCR, applied by TCRdb to the multiplex PCR reads, yields one record per CDR3 protein. The table includes hundreds of thousands of distinct CDR3 sequences, about 14% detected once.

The receptor was isolated from a man in his forties or fifties with Graves' ophthalmopathy. Sequenced material: blood. The chain recombines TRBV12-3 or TRBV12-4 with TRBJ1-2, with TRBD1 matching 7 bases. CDR3 bases: TGTGCCAGCAGTTTGCAGGGGGGCTATGGCTACACCTTC. Amino acid sequence: CASSLQGGYGYTF.